This passage covers 27 T cell receptor beta chains from one sample sequenced in a study of patients and donors after allogeneic stem cell transplantation. TCRdb independently ran MiXCR on the RT-PCR reads; one entry per CDR3 protein. The sample holds about 57,000 distinct CDR3 sequences; about an eighth are singletons and the top ten take about a third. Material for sequencing was blood, either unsorted or a sorted T cell fraction (not recorded which). The receptor set was obtained from a human donor who was either an allogeneic HSCT recipient or a stem cell or donor lymphocyte infusion donor (not recorded which). It is not recorded whose cells these are; they may come from a transplant donor.

Many counts were recorded for this clonotype. The V and J genes are TRBV27 and TRBJ1-1; weak D call: TRBD1 (6 bases). The CDR3 is 14 amino acids. The V gene's germline CDR1 is MNHEY and CDR2 SMNVEV (reference sequence). Trimming removed 6 bases from V and 4 bases from J, with 15 bases in between. DNA for the CDR3: TGTGCCAGCAGCTTGACAGGTGGCACCACTGAAGCTTTCTTT. Its protein product is CASSLTGGTTEAFF.

V is TRBV18 and J is TRBJ1-4, with D unresolved. Trimming shortened V by 3 bases and J by 4 bases, and 6 bases separated the two germline ends. Germline CDR1 reads KGHSH; CDR2 reads LQKENI. This CDR3 has 13 residues. CDR3 bases: TGTGCCAGCTCACCGACTATTAATGAAAAACTGTTTTTT. This gives the protein CASSPTINEKLFF.

This clonotype was counted between two and nine times. The chain has TRBV18 and TRBJ2-1; D possibly corresponds to TRBD2 (5 bases). Germline CDR1 and CDR2: KGHSH and LQKENI. The V end was cut by 3 bases, the J end by 3 bases, with 9 bases between. The CDR3 is 14 amino acids. CDR3 sequence: CASSPDWIYNEQFF. The CDR3 DNA reads TGTGCCAGCTCACCGGACTGGATCTACAATGAGCAGTTCTTC.

A note on this clonotype: A single base separates this from a much larger clone, so it may be a read error. The V gene is TRBV5-1, the J gene TRBJ2-2; maybe TRBD2 (5 bases). The V gene's germline CDR1 is SGHRS and CDR2 YFSETQ. The length of the CDR3 is 16 residues. The CDR3: CASSLGSIANTGEPFF. DNA of the CDR3: TGCGCCAGCAGCTTGGGAAGCATAGCGAACACCGGGGAGCCGTTTTTT.

Ten or more counts support this clonotype. The CDR3 spells CASSAGPTEAFF. Here the CDR3 DNA reads TGTGCCAGCAGTGCCGGGCCTACTGAAGCTTTCTTT. The chain recombines TRBV7-9 with TRBJ1-1; D remains unclear. Germline CDR1 and CDR2: SEHNR and FQNEAQ (reference sequence). The CDR3 length is 12 residues. Trimming pared 6 bases from V and 5 bases from J, leaving 10 bases between.

This clonotype has more than one count but fewer than ten. The V call is TRBV5-1, the J call TRBJ2-7; the D gene is possibly TRBD2 (6 bases). Germline V gene data show CDR1 as SGHRS and CDR2 as YFSETQ. V lost 0 bases, J lost 5 bases, and 12 bases lay in between. This CDR3 comprises 14 residues. The CDR3 bases are TGCGCCAGCAGCTTGGCTCTAGCGATGGACGAGCAGTACTTC. Protein product: CASSLALAMDEQYF.

This chain links TRBV18 with TRBJ2-7; 7 positions match TRBD1. The V gene's germline CDR1 is KGHSH and CDR2 LQKENI. Trimming at V came to 3 bases and at J to 2 bases, leaving 4 bases not matched to a gene. CDR3 length: 14 residues. CDR3 bases: TGTGCCAGCTCACCGGCCCAGGGGGCCTACGAGCAGTACTTC. Amino acid sequence: CASSPAQGAYEQYF.

This clonotype has only a few counts. V gene TRBV3-1 combines with J gene TRBJ1-5, with 7 bases lining up with TRBD1. J lost 3 bases, V lost 0 bases, and 2 bases had no gene match. CDR1 is LGHDT and CDR2 is YNNKEL in the germline V gene (reference sequence). There are 15 residues in the CDR3. The CDR3 sequence: CASSQDRGFNQPQHF. CDR3 DNA: TGTGCCAGCAGCCAAGACAGGGGGTTCAATCAGCCCCAGCATTTT.

This clonotype was seen ten or more times. The J gene is TRBJ1-6, the V gene TRBV7-8; no clear D gene. CDR3 length: 16 amino acids. Germline loops: CDR1 SGHVS, CDR2 FQNEAQ. V was cut by 2 bases and J by 5 bases, with 13 bases left in between. This CDR3 is CASSLWLSEDNSPLHF. In nucleotides, the CDR3 is TGTGCCAGCAGCTTATGGCTATCGGAAGATAATTCACCCCTCCACTTT.

The rearrangement uses TRBV27 and TRBJ2-6, with no clear D. V was clipped by 0 bases and J by 1 base, with 16 bases between them. Per the germline V gene, CDR1 is MNHEY and CDR2 is SMNVEV (reference sequence). This CDR3 comprises 19 residues. This CDR3 reads CASSLSLSPGISGANVLTF. Here the CDR3 DNA reads TGTGCCAGCAGTTTATCGTTGAGTCCTGGGATTTCTGGGGCCAACGTCCTGACTTTC.

V and J are TRBV5-4 and TRBJ1-4; tentatively, D is TRBD1 (6 bases). The ends were cut back, 4 bases at V and 4 bases at J, with 11 bases in the middle. This CDR3 contains 14 residues. In germline, CDR1 is SGHNT, CDR2 YYREEE (reference sequence). The CDR3 coding sequence is TGTGCCAGCAGCGACAGGTTGGGTAATGAAAAACTGTTTTTT. Translation: CASSDRLGNEKLFF. Looking up the rest from reference TRBV5-4 and TRBJ1-4 gives the full variable domain: ETGVTQSPTHLIKTRGQQVTLRCSSQSGHNTVSWYQQALGQGPQFIFQYYREEENGRGNFPPRFSGLQFPNYSSELNVNALELDDSALYLCASSDRLGNEKLFFGSGTQLSVL.

This chain uses TRBV10-1 with TRBJ2-7; either TRBD1 or TRBD2 may supply D (5 bases each). The germline CDR1 and CDR2 sequences are WNHNN and SYGVQD (reference sequence). The CDR3 loop spans 13 amino acids. V was pared by 5 bases and J by 6 bases, with 14 bases between. The CDR3 DNA reads as TGCGCCAGCAGTCCGGGACCCCCCACCGAGCAGTACTTC. It yields the protein CASSPGPPTEQYF.

Many counts were recorded for this clonotype. The chain uses TRBV25-1 and TRBJ1-6; D gene ambiguous. CDR3 length: 12 amino acids. V was cut by 1 base and J by 10 bases, with 5 bases left in between. CDR1 and CDR2 (germline): MGHDK, SYGVNS. The CDR3: CASSELESPLHF. CDR3 nucleotides: TGTGCCAGCAGTGAATTAGAGTCACCCCTCCACTTT.

This clonotype came up many times. The chain links TRBV4-1 to TRBJ2-1; no clear D gene. The CDR3 spans 17 residues. Per the germline V gene, CDR1 is MGHRA and CDR2 is YSYEKL. V was pared by 1 base and J by 9 bases, with 22 bases between. The CDR3 loop is CASSQVDLGFRNGEQFF. The DNA of the CDR3 is TGCGCCAGCAGCCAAGTCGACCTAGGCTTCCGGAACGGTGAGCAGTTCTTC.

At least ten counts were recorded for this clonotype. The V and J genes are TRBV20-1 and TRBJ1-1, with 10 bases matching TRBD1. This CDR3 contains 12 residues. Trimming cost V 6 bases and J 5 bases; bases outside gene matches: 3. CDR1 is DFQATT, CDR2 SNEGSKA, per germline (reference sequence). CDR3 amino acids: CSAGTGETEAFF. CDR3 DNA sequence: TGCAGTGCAGGGACAGGGGAAACTGAAGCTTTCTTT.

V and J are TRBV29-1 and TRBJ2-7; D is undetermined. CDR3 length: 12 residues. Germline lookup yields CDR1 SQVTM and CDR2 ANQGSEA. The V and J ends lost 2 bases and 0 bases respectively, with 5 bases between them. CDR3 in amino acids: CSVEYPSYEQYF. CDR3 coding DNA: TGCAGCGTTGAATACCCCTCCTACGAGCAGTACTTC.

In its sample, this clonotype was seen once. The rearrangement joins TRBV10-3 to TRBJ2-3; 9 positions agree with TRBD2. The CDR3 length is 20 residues. Losses at the gene ends were 3 bases for V and 0 bases for J; bases not matched to a gene: 16. In germline, CDR1 is ENHRY, CDR2 SYGVKD. CDR3 bases: TGTGCCATCAGTGATGGGCTAGCGGGGAGTTTGACGCGTAGCACAGATACGCAGTATTTT. As protein: CAISDGLAGSLTRSTDTQYF.

This clonotype was observed at least ten times. The chain links TRBV7-3 to TRBJ1-1, with a tentative D call TRBD1 (6 bases). CDR1 and CDR2 from the germline V gene are SGHTA and FQGTGA. CDR3 length equals 14 residues. V shed 4 bases and J shed 4 bases, with 13 bases lying between them. CDR3 protein: CASSSQGPGTEAFF. DNA of the CDR3: TGTGCCAGCAGCTCTCAGGGGCCGGGCACTGAAGCTTTCTTT. The whole variable domain, filled in from reference TRBV7-3 and TRBJ1-1, reads GAGVSQTPSNKVTEKGKYVELRCDPISGHTALYWYRQSLGQGPEFLIYFQGTGAADDSGLPNDRFFAVRPEGSVSTLKIQRTERGDSAVYLCASSSQGPGTEAFFGQGTRLTVV.

This clonotype was counted many times. The chain combines TRBV6-5 with TRBJ1-4; 7 bases are shared with TRBD1. This CDR3 is built from 15 residues. Germline V gene lookup returns CDR1 MNHEY and CDR2 SVGAGI. J was trimmed by 4 bases and V by 0 bases; bases with no gene match: 2. This chain's CDR3 is CASSYSGQLNEKLFF. The CDR3 DNA sequence: TGTGCCAGCAGTTACTCGGGACAGCTTAATGAAAAACTGTTTTTT.

This chain joins TRBV7-9 and TRBJ2-7; 7 positions match TRBD2. This CDR3 has 16 amino acids. Germline V gene lookup returns CDR1 SEHNR and CDR2 FQNEAQ (reference sequence). V gave up 5 bases and J gave up 2 bases; unmatched junction bases: 12. CDR3 amino acids: CASSPAMGLTAYEQYF. CDR3 nucleotides: TGTGCCAGCAGCCCCGCTATGGGACTAACAGCCTACGAGCAGTACTTC.

This clonotype came up many times. The chain is built from TRBV15 and TRBJ1-1; D not resolved. CDR1 and CDR2 from the germline V gene are LNHNV and YYDKDF (reference sequence). The CDR3 covers 15 residues. V lost 1 base and J 1 base, leaving 10 bases between the germline ends. CDR3 region: CATSRGGLTNTEAFF. CDR3 DNA: TGTGCCACCAGCAGAGGTGGACTGACGAACACTGAAGCTTTCTTT.

Worth noting for this clonotype: A single base separates this from a much larger clone, so it may be a read error. The CDR3 does not end in the conserved phenylalanine or tryptophan, so this is likely a read error. This chain connects TRBV27 to TRBJ1-2; D gene uncertain. Per germline, CDR1 MNHEY and CDR2 SMNVEV (reference sequence). The CDR3 length is 16 residues. Between the trimmed V and J ends, which lost 2 bases and 4 bases, there was a span of 17 bases. In nucleotides, the CDR3 is TGTGCCAGCAGTTTAGGTGGACCATGGACCCTCTATGGCTACACCTAC. Translation: CASSLGGPWTLYGYTY.

This clonotype showed up just a few times. This sequence joins TRBV12-3 or TRBV12-4 and TRBJ2-7; possible D gene TRBD1, 6 bases. The V end lost 3 bases, the J end lost 3 bases, and 15 bases lay between the germline ends. The CDR3 is 15 amino acids. CDR3 residues: CASSFRHPGDYEQYF. DNA of the CDR3: TGTGCCAGCAGTTTCCGACACCCAGGGGACTACGAGCAGTACTTC.

This clonotype was seen repeatedly, ten times or more. The chain combines TRBV10-3 with TRBJ2-7; the D gene is possibly TRBD1 (5 bases). CDR1 and CDR2 (germline): ENHRY, SYGVKD. The CDR3 loop spans 12 amino acids. The V end lost 7 bases, the J end lost 6 bases, and 13 bases lay between the germline ends. The CDR3 here is CAITGVGPEQYF. CDR3 bases: TGTGCCATCACAGGAGTGGGGCCCGAGCAGTACTTC.

The J gene is TRBJ1-1, the V gene TRBV6-5; D may be TRBD1 (5 bases). Looked up from germline, CDR1 is MNHEY and CDR2 is SVGAGI. CDR3 length: 12 residues. The ends were cut back, 7 bases at V and 1 base at J, with 7 bases in the middle. CDR3 DNA: TGTGCCAGCAAAAGGGGGAACACTGAAGCTTTCTTT. It codes for CASKRGNTEAFF.

The chain is built from TRBV2 and TRBJ2-4; 11 bases match TRBD2. Germline V lookup: CDR1 SNHLY, CDR2 FYNNEI. The V and J ends lost 1 base and 9 bases, in that order; junction bases with no gene match: 11. CDR3 length equals 17 residues. Written as DNA, the CDR3 is TGTGCCAGCAGTGAAGTCCCACTAGCGGGAGACTTTGTCATTCAGTACTTC. It codes for CASSEVPLAGDFVIQYF.

This clonotype was counted between two and nine times. J is TRBJ1-2 and V is TRBV5-4; D is unresolved. V was pared by 4 bases and J by 2 bases, with 15 bases between. This CDR3 contains 15 residues. Germline V gives CDR1 SGHNT, CDR2 YYREEE (reference sequence). The CDR3 protein is CASSAWGGRNYGYTF. The CDR3 DNA reads TGTGCCAGCAGCGCGTGGGGTGGACGGAACTATGGCTACACCTTC.